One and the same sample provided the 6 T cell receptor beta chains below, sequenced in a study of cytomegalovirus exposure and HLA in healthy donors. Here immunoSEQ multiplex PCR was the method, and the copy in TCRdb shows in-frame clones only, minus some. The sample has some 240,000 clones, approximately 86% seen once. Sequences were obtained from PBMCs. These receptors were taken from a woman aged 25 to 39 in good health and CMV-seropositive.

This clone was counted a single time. The CDR3 nucleotides are TGTGCCTGGAGTGTAGGGACTAGCAATGAGCAGTTCTTC. Protein sequence: CAWSVGTSNEQFF. This chain connects TRBV30 to TRBJ2-1, with 8 bases that match TRBD2. This CDR3 is 13 amino acids long. Germline CDR1 reads GTSNPN; CDR2 reads SVGIG (reference sequence). V lost 0 bases to trimming and J lost 6 bases; unmatched junction nucleotides: 1.

The CDR3 DNA sequence: TGTGCCAGCAGTCCAACCGGCCCGGGGGAAGATACGCAGTATTTT. This encodes CASSPTGPGEDTQYF. J is TRBJ2-3 and V is TRBV6-1; TRBD2 might be the D (6 bases). CDR1 MNHNS and CDR2 SASEGT come from the germline V gene. The CDR3 consists of 15 residues. Deletions cut 5 bases from V and 5 bases from J, with 17 bases between.

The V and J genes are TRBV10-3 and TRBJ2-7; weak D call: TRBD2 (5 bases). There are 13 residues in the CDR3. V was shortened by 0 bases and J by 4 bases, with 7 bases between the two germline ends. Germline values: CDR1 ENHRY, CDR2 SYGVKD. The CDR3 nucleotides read TGTGCCATCAGTGAGTCGAGGACTTACGAGCAGTACTTC. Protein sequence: CAISESRTYEQYF.

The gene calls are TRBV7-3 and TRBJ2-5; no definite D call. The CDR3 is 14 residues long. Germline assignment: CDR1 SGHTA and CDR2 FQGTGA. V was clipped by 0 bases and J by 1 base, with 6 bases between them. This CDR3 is CASSLTYSQETQYF. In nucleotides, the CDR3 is TGTGCCAGCAGCTTAACGTACAGCCAAGAGACCCAGTACTTC.

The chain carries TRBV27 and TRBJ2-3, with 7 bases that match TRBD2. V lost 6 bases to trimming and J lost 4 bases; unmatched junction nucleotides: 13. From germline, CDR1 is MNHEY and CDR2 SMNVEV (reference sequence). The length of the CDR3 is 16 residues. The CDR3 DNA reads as TGTGCCAGCAGACAAATAGCGGGCGAGGGCGCAGATACGCAGTATTTT. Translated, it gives CASRQIAGEGADTQYF.

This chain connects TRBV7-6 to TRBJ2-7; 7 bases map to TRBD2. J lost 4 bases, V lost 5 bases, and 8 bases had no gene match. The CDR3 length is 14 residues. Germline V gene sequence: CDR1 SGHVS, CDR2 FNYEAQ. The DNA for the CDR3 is TGTGCCAGCAGCCTGGGGGAGGGTGGTTACGAGCAGTACTTC. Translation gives CASSLGEGGYEQYF.